Each of the 6 T cell receptor beta chains below was sequenced from the same sample in a study of cytomegalovirus exposure and HLA in healthy donors. PCR involved 60 Vbeta and 13 Jbeta primers. Profiling relied on immunoSEQ multiplex PCR, and the TCRdb table lists in-frame clones only, not all of them. Of about 220,000 clones listed, about four fifths were seen once; the top ten hold 5.4%. Sequences were obtained from PBMCs. All receptors come from a woman in her 40s in good health and CMV-seropositive.

The J gene is TRBJ1-4, the V gene TRBV19; no clear D gene. From germline, CDR1 is LNHDA and CDR2 SQIVND (reference sequence). The CDR3 contains 15 residues. Trimming took 5 bases from V and 8 from J, leaving 18 bases between them. The CDR3 region has the DNA TGTGCCAGTAGTTCCCCATCCCCTGTGAGGGAAAAACTGTTTTTT. Amino acid sequence: CASSSPSPVREKLFF. Full variable domain (remainder filled in from reference TRBV19 and TRBJ1-4): DGGITQSPKYLFRKEGQNVTLSCEQNLNHDAMYWYRQDPGQGLRLIYYSQIVNDFQKGDIAEGYSVSREKKESFPLTVTSAQKNPTAFYLCASSSPSPVREKLFFGSGTQLSVL.

The rearrangement joins TRBV7-9 to TRBJ1-1; a weak D match, TRBD1 (5 bases). The germline gives CDR1 SEHNR, CDR2 FQNEAQ (reference sequence). This CDR3 comprises 18 residues. Trimming left V 0 bases short and J 4 bases short, with 21 bases between. CDR3 residues: CASSLAGMRGVVGTEAFF. Here the CDR3 DNA reads TGTGCCAGCAGCTTAGCGGGGATGCGGGGGGTAGTGGGCACTGAAGCTTTCTTT.

The J gene is TRBJ1-4, the V gene TRBV11-3; D gene unclear. The V gene lost 0 bases and the J gene lost 3 bases, with 8 bases spanning the gap. The germline V gene has CDR1 SGHNT and CDR2 YENEEA. This CDR3 comprises 15 residues. The CDR3 nucleotides are TGTGCCAGCAGCTTAGATCGGCGGCCTAATGAAAAACTGTTTTTT. Its translation: CASSLDRRPNEKLFF. The complete variable domain, with remaining parts taken from reference TRBV11-3 and TRBJ1-4, reads EAGVVQSPRYKIIEKKQPVAFWCNPISGHNTLYWYLQNLGQGPELLIRYENEEAVDDSQLPKDRFSAERLKGVDSTLKIQPAELGDSAVYLCASSLDRRPNEKLFFGSGTQLSVL.

DNA for the CDR3: TGTGCCAGCAGTGACAGTAACCAAGAGACCCAGTACTTC. Its protein is CASSDSNQETQYF. The chain has TRBV2 and TRBJ2-5; D ambiguous. CDR1 is SNHLY, CDR2 FYNNEI, per germline. The CDR3 is 13 residues long. V lost 3 bases, J lost 0 bases, and 5 bases lay in between.

The rearrangement uses TRBV7-9 and TRBJ2-7, with 15 bases fitting TRBD2. Germline-derived CDR1 and CDR2 are SEHNR and FQNEAQ (reference sequence). The length of the CDR3 is 15 residues. After removal of 5 bases from V and 1 base from J, the junction contained 0 bases not matched to a gene. CDR3 in amino acids: CASSGLAGGSYEQYF. CDR3 bases: TGTGCCAGCAGCGGACTAGCGGGAGGGTCCTACGAGCAGTACTTC.

V usage is TRBV7-9 and J usage is TRBJ2-1, with 12 bases identical to TRBD2. The ends lost 5 bases at V and 5 bases at J; junction bases unmatched: 4. The germline gives CDR1 SEHNR, CDR2 FQNEAQ (reference sequence). The CDR3 is 15 amino acids. The CDR3 nucleotides read TGTGCCAGCAGCCCCGGACTAGCGGGAAACAATGAGCAGTTCTTC. Amino acids: CASSPGLAGNNEQFF.